The 24 T cell receptor beta chains presented below share a single source sample, sequenced in a study of shared clonotypes between healthy human individuals. TCRdb keeps only in-frame clones here, not all; method: immunoSEQ multiplex PCR. The top ten clones hold about 1.5% of a sample with about 980,000 clones, 70% to 85% of them seen once. What was sequenced was memory CD4+ T cells sorted from blood. Sample subset: CD45RA-negative fraction. The receptor source for this set is a man aged 18 to 30 in good health.

This chain links TRBV14 with TRBJ1-4, with TRBD1 identical over 7 bases. Trimming cost V 1 base and J 4 bases; bases outside gene matches: 6. Germline V CDR1 and CDR2: SGHDN, FVKESK. The CDR3 contains 16 residues. The CDR3 DNA sequence: TGTGCCAGCAGCCAAGGGACAGGATCACTTAATGAAAAACTGTTTTTT. This translates into CASSQGTGSLNEKLFF.

There are a few counts of this clone. This chain links TRBV5-1 with TRBJ2-2; D is unclear. Germline V gene data show CDR1 as SGHRS and CDR2 as YFSETQ. The CDR3 consists of 14 residues. V dropped 6 bases and J dropped 7 bases, with 16 bases sitting between them. The CDR3 sequence is CASTLDFIGGELFF. CDR3 in DNA: TGCGCCAGCACCCTAGACTTTATTGGCGGGGAGCTGTTTTTT.

The J gene is TRBJ1-4, the V gene TRBV25-1, with 10 nucleotides matching TRBD1. This CDR3 is 14 amino acids long. Losses at the gene ends were 4 bases for V and 12 bases for J; bases not matched to a gene: 8. Germline CDR1 reads MGHDK; CDR2 reads SYGVNS. DNA for the CDR3: TGTGCCAGCAGTGCCTCCGGGGACAGGGGCGAACTGTTTTTT. Protein: CASSASGDRGELFF. The complete variable domain, with remaining parts taken from reference TRBV25-1 and TRBJ1-4, reads EADIYQTPRYLVIGTGKKITLECSQTMGHDKMYWYQQDPGMELHLIHYSYGVNSTEKGDLSSESTVSRIRTEHFPLTLESARPSHTSQYLCASSASGDRGELFFGSGTQLSVL.

This clone showed up just once. The chain joins TRBV11-2 to TRBJ2-7, with 7 bases lining up with TRBD2. Unmatched junction bases numbered 3, after V lost 1 base and J lost 3 bases. The CDR3 length is 14 residues. The germline CDR1 and CDR2 sequences are SGHAT and FQNNGV. CDR3 region: CASSLVQRDYEQYF. The CDR3 DNA is TGTGCCAGCAGCTTAGTCCAGCGGGACTACGAGCAGTACTTC.

The V and J genes are TRBV10-3 and TRBJ2-4; TRBD2 agrees at 7 bases. J was trimmed by 1 base and V by 5 bases; bases with no gene match: 11. CDR1 and CDR2 (germline): ENHRY, SYGVKD. CDR3 size: 17 residues. The CDR3 nucleotides read TGTGCCATCAGTCCCTCCGATCCGCGGGAGGCCAAAAACATTCAGTACTTC. Protein: CAISPSDPREAKNIQYF.

The chain is built from TRBV6-1 and TRBJ1-2, with a possible D match to TRBD1 (6 bases). This CDR3 is built from 15 residues. In germline, CDR1 is MNHNS, CDR2 SASEGT. V was cut by 3 bases and J by 0 bases, with 11 bases left in between. The DNA of the CDR3 is TGTGCCAGCAGTGATAGGGGGGCTACTAACTATGGCTACACCTTC. Protein product: CASSDRGATNYGYTF.

V is TRBV9 and J is TRBJ2-3; D may match TRBD1 or TRBD2 (5 bases each). In germline, CDR1 is SGDLS, CDR2 YYNGEE. V was clipped by 4 bases and J by 2 bases, with 11 bases between them. The CDR3 loop spans 14 amino acids. The DNA for the CDR3 is TGTGCCAGCAGCCGGGACGGAGACACAGATACGCAGTATTTT. Its protein is CASSRDGDTDTQYF.

The V gene is TRBV4-2, the J gene TRBJ1-4, with D unresolved. Germline CDR1 LGHNA, CDR2 YNFKEQ. V gave up 1 base and J gave up 2 bases, with 23 bases separating them. The CDR3 covers 20 residues. CDR3 region: CASSQGSWRELDTTNEKLFF. DNA for the CDR3: TGTGCCAGCAGCCAAGGTAGCTGGAGGGAACTGGATACTACTAATGAAAAACTGTTTTTT.

The V gene is TRBV18, the J gene TRBJ1-5; no clear D. V was clipped by 5 bases and J by 3 bases, with 14 bases between them. Germline V gene sequence: CDR1 KGHSH, CDR2 LQKENI. There are 15 residues in the CDR3. This CDR3 reads CASSYTENNNQPQHF. DNA of the CDR3: TGTGCCAGCTCATACACAGAAAATAACAATCAGCCCCAGCATTTT.

In this sample, this clone turned up many times. V and J are TRBV18 and TRBJ2-1, with TRBD2 matching over 13 bases. The V gene end was trimmed by 1 base and the J gene end by 5 bases; junction bases not matched to a gene: 5. Looked up from germline, CDR1 is KGHSH and CDR2 is LQKENI. This CDR3 has 17 residues. The CDR3 is CASSPQQLAGGHNEQFF. The CDR3, as DNA: TGTGCCAGCTCACCACAACAACTAGCGGGAGGGCACAATGAGCAGTTCTTC.

The chain is built from TRBV6-1 and TRBJ1-5; D call uncertain. The CDR3 is made up of 14 amino acids. V was cut by 11 bases and J by 11 bases, with 25 bases left in between. Germline CDR1 and CDR2: MNHNS and SASEGT. In nucleotides, the CDR3 is TGTGCCTCCCGCACGGGTACTGGGGTAGTGGCCCAGCATTTT. This sequence encodes CASRTGTGVVAQHF.

The rearrangement links TRBV28 to TRBJ1-5; the D is unclear. Germline-derived CDR1 and CDR2 are MDHEN and SYDVKM. The length of the CDR3 is 17 residues. V gave up 8 bases and J gave up 3 bases, with 23 bases separating them. CDR3 loop: CASQGPGPAHNNQPQHF. CDR3 DNA sequence: TGTGCCAGCCAAGGGCCGGGCCCAGCTCATAACAATCAGCCCCAGCATTTT.

This clone was seen a few times. This could be a read error, since a much larger clone is one nucleotide away. The identical CDR3 is also encoded by other nucleotide sequences in the sample. The rearrangement joins TRBV4-1 to TRBJ1-1, with 7 bases matching TRBD1. Germline-derived CDR1 and CDR2 are MGHRA and YSYEKL. The CDR3 has 14 residues. V was clipped by 1 base and J by 3 bases; unmatched bases: 2. Here the CDR3 reads CASSQGQGYTEAFF. For the CDR3, the DNA is TGCGCCAGCAGCCAAGGACAGGGTTACACTGAAGCTTTCTTT.

The J gene is TRBJ1-2, the V gene TRBV7-2, with TRBD1 matching over 9 bases. The germline gives CDR1 SGHTA, CDR2 FQGNSA. The V gene end was trimmed by 10 bases and the J gene end by 2 bases; junction bases not matched to a gene: 11. The CDR3 runs 15 residues. CDR3 sequence: CATVRYGTGNYGYTF. The CDR3 nucleotides are TGTGCCACAGTACGATACGGGACAGGGAACTATGGCTACACCTTC.

The V and J genes are TRBV12-5 and TRBJ2-2; the D is unclear. The CDR3 length is 15 residues. Trimming shortened V by 7 bases and J by 6 bases, and 18 bases separated the two germline ends. Germline V CDR1 and CDR2: LGHNT, FRNRAP. The CDR3 here is CASAPQDGYAGELFF. As DNA, the CDR3 is TGTGCTAGTGCTCCCCAGGACGGGTATGCCGGGGAGCTGTTTTTT.

The rearrangement joins TRBV7-9 to TRBJ2-1; D ambiguous. The CDR3 runs 11 residues. The V and J ends lost 8 bases and 9 bases respectively, with 11 bases between them. Germline V gene sequence: CDR1 SEHNR, CDR2 FQNEAQ (reference sequence). CDR3 region: CASFSLSEQFF. The CDR3 nucleotides are TGTGCCAGCTTCAGCTTGTCTGAGCAGTTCTTC.

The rearrangement links TRBV7-9 to TRBJ2-1, with TRBD2 matching 9 bases. Trimming removed 5 bases from V and 8 bases from J; junction bases left unmatched: 7. Germline CDR1 is SEHNR and CDR2 is FQNEAQ (reference sequence). The CDR3 contains 14 residues. CDR3 nucleotide sequence: TGTGCCAGCAGCATAGGGACTAGCTTCCATGAGCAGTTCTTC. It specifies CASSIGTSFHEQFF.

Written as DNA, the CDR3 is TGTGCCAGCAGTTTCTATGGGGGTGAAAAACTGTTTTTT. It specifies CASSFYGGEKLFF. The chain links TRBV27 to TRBJ1-4, with D tentatively TRBD1 (5 bases). Trimming took 3 bases from V and 7 from J, leaving 9 bases between them. The CDR3 covers 13 residues. Germline values: CDR1 MNHEY, CDR2 SMNVEV (reference sequence).

The chain is built from TRBV27 and TRBJ2-5, with D uncertain. This CDR3 contains 14 residues. Germline lookup yields CDR1 MNHEY and CDR2 SMNVEV (reference sequence). V lost 5 bases and J 5 bases, leaving 15 bases between the germline ends. CDR3 amino acids: CASSPYPPRETQYF. In DNA form, the CDR3 reads TGTGCCAGCAGTCCCTATCCCCCCCGGGAGACCCAGTACTTC.

This clone was detected a few times. V and J are TRBV10-3 and TRBJ1-6; the match to TRBD1 covers 8 bases. J gave up 6 bases and V 2 bases, and 9 bases lay outside the gene matches. The CDR3 has 17 amino acids. Looked up from germline, CDR1 is ENHRY and CDR2 is SYGVKD. The CDR3 DNA is TGTGCCATCAGTGAGAGTGGCAGGGGGCCTTCTAATTCACCCCTCCACTTT. Protein product: CAISESGRGPSNSPLHF.

This clone was detected only a few times. The rearrangement uses TRBV11-2 and TRBJ2-7, with 11 bases matching TRBD2. J gave up 1 base and V 5 bases, and 4 bases lay outside the gene matches. Germline V gives CDR1 SGHAT, CDR2 FQNNGV. CDR3 length: 15 amino acids. CDR3 nucleotides: TGTGCCAGCAGCCTGGGACTAGCGGTTTCCTACGAGCAGTACTTC. Translating it yields CASSLGLAVSYEQYF.

Regarding this clone: This sample includes further DNA sequences coding for the same CDR3. The gene calls are TRBV10-3 and TRBJ1-1, with TRBD1 identical over 7 bases. Per the germline V gene, CDR1 is ENHRY and CDR2 is SYGVKD. The trim removed 3 bases at V and 1 base at J, leaving 2 bases unmatched. The CDR3 contains 14 residues. CDR3 protein: CAISERQGNTEAFF. DNA for the CDR3: TGTGCCATCAGTGAAAGACAGGGGAACACTGAAGCTTTCTTT.

J is TRBJ2-1 and V is TRBV7-9; TRBD1 matches 11 bases. CDR3 length: 14 residues. Germline V gene data show CDR1 as SEHNR and CDR2 as FQNEAQ (reference sequence). The V segment lost 5 bases and the J segment 5 bases; nucleotides outside the gene matches: 2. CDR3: CASSRDRGDNEQFF. For the CDR3, the DNA is TGTGCCAGCAGCCGGGACAGGGGGGACAATGAGCAGTTCTTC.

The chain links TRBV5-1 to TRBJ1-6; 11 nucleotides align to TRBD1. V lost 0 bases, J lost 8 bases, and 1 base stayed unmatched. Looked up from germline, CDR1 is SGHRS and CDR2 is YFSETQ. CDR3 length: 15 residues. CDR3 coding DNA: TGCGCCAGCAGCTTGGGGGGACAGGGGGATTCACCCCTCCACTTT. It yields the protein CASSLGGQGDSPLHF. The entire variable domain, with the rest obtained from reference TRBV5-1 and TRBJ1-6, is as follows: KAGVTQTPRYLIKTRGQQVTLSCSPISGHRSVSWYQQTPGQGLQFLFEYFSETQRNKGNFPGRFSGRQFSNSRSEMNVSTLELGDSALYLCASSLGGQGDSPLHFGNGTRLTVT.